This T cell receptor (beta chain) came from a study of T cell changes during pregnancy in multiple sclerosis. Profiled with immunoSEQ multiplex PCR; TCRdb holds only in-frame clones, not every one. The sample includes just over 35,000 clones, 93% of them seen just once. V trimming: 6 bases; J trimming: 6 bases; junction bases outside the gene matches: 14. The V gene's germline CDR1 is SNHLY and CDR2 FYNNEI. This CDR3 is built from 15 residues. This TCR derives from a female donor with multiple sclerosis, enrolled in a pregnancy study. Material: CD4+ T cells from peripheral blood mononuclear cells, obtained in the first trimester of pregnancy. The chain has TRBV2 and TRBJ2-7, with 7 bases matching TRBD1. CDR3 sequence reads: CASSEQGQSLFEQYF. In nucleotides, the CDR3 is TGTGCCAGCAGCGAGCAGGGACAGAGTTTGTTCGAGCAGTACTTC.